The sample holds many counts of the clone carrying this T cell receptor (beta chain). No antigen is known for it. This sample stems from a study of HIV-infected patients and healthy controls. Study background: CD4 counts in most of the 16 patients increased modestly yet significantly but stayed below normal. Early therapy brought no consistent CD8 count shift, though the CD4:CD8 ratio rose a little. Study findings and constraints: Eight alpha and eight beta V genes differed significantly in mean usage between HIV-infected patients and controls.

Around 530 ng RNA was reverse transcribed with alpha and beta constant-region primers. Alpha and beta chain libraries were made separately by chain-specific third strand synthesis with multiplexing indices. TCRdb called the 5' RACE reads again in MiXCR, with one record for every CDR3 protein. The sample includes approximately 12,000 distinct CDR3 sequences, around a tenth of them seen just once. The repertoire came from unfractionated whole blood and reflected all unsorted peripheral T cells. Per the germline V gene, CDR1 is SGHDN and CDR2 is FVKESK. This CDR3 has 14 amino acids. Trimming stripped 3 bases from V and 4 bases from J, with 13 bases between.

The material sequenced was blood, taken before antiretroviral therapy. The clonotype was recovered from an adult with HIV infection. The donor label of this sample is uncertain. The chain recombines TRBV14 with TRBJ2-7, with D unclear. The CDR3 loop is CASSHLTNVYEQYF. Here the CDR3 DNA reads TGTGCCAGCAGCCACCTGACCAATGTTTACGAGCAGTACTTC.